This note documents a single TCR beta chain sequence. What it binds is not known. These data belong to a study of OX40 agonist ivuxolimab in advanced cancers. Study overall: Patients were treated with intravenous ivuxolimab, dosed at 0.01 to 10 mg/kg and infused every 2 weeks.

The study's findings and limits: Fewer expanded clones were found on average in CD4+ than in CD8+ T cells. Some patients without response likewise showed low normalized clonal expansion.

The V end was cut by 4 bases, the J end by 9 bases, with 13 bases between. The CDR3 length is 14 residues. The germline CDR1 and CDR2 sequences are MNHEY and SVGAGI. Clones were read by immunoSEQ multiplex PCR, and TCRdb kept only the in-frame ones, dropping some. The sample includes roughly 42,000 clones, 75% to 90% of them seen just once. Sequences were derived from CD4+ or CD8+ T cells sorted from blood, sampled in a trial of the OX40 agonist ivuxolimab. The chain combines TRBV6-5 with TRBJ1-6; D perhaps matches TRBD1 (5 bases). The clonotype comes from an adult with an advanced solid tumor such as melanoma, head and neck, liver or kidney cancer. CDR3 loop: CASSLVGGGSPLHF. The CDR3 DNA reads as TGTGCCAGCAGTTTAGTCGGGGGTGGTTCACCCCTCCACTTT.